The text below deals with one TCR beta chain. Generated by immunoSEQ multiplex PCR, the TCRdb table keeps only in-frame clones and is missing some. The sample shows 260,000 or so clones, under 90% of them seen only once. The sample is drawn from a study of blood T cell repertoires in COVID-19. V dropped 8 bases and J dropped 5; count of bases not matched to a gene: 8. Germline values: CDR1 LNHDA, CDR2 SQIVND (reference sequence). The CDR3 is 13 amino acids. The TCR comes from a man aged 18 to 30 who had recovered from COVID-19. The chain uses TRBV19 and TRBJ1-2, with 7 bases aligning to TRBD1. The sample was PBMCs or T cells enriched from blood (not recorded which). In nucleotides, the CDR3 is TGTGCCAGTCAAACCGGGACAGAGTATGGCTACACCTTC. Its protein product is CASQTGTEYGYTF.